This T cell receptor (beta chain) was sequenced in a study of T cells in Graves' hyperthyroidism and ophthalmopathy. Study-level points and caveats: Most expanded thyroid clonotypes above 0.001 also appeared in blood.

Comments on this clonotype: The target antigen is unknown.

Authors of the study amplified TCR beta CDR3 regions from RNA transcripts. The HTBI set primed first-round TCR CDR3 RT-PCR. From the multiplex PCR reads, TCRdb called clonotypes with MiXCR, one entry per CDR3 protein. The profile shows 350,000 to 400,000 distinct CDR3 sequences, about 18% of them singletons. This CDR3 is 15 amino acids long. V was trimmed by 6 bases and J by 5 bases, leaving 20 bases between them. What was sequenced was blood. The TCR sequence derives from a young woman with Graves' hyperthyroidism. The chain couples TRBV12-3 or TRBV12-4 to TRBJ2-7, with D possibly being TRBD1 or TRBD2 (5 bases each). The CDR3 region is CASSPLGTAPDEQYF. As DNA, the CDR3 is TGTGCCAGCAGCCCCCTTGGGACGGCGCCGGACGAGCAGTACTTC.